The sample holds a few counts of the clone carrying this T cell receptor beta chain. Its antigen is currently unknown. cDNA molecules, individually, were tagged with unique molecular identifiers. TCRdb redid the calling of the 5' RACE reads with MiXCR, one entry per CDR3 protein. Among approximately 84,000 distinct CDR3 sequences listed, just under 15% were seen once. Trimming removed 3 bases at V and 2 bases at J, with 9 bases between. Germline-derived CDR1 and CDR2 are DFQATT and SNEGSKA (reference sequence). This CDR3 contains 13 residues. These data come from a study of early T cells in non-severe SARS-CoV-2 infection. On the study more broadly: RNA in bulk from unsorted whole blood was sequenced, and chains were unpaired. Points from the study as a whole: Anti-spike CD8 specificities were favored by VDJdb matching, whose results missed private and CD4 specificities.

Sample: whole blood. The chain combines TRBV20-1 with TRBJ2-3; a weak D match, TRBD1 (5 bases). The sequence was obtained from an adult who was a healthcare worker with PCR-confirmed SARS-CoV-2 infection or an uninfected control (not recorded which). The CDR3: CSARGQITDTQYF. DNA for the CDR3: TGCAGTGCTAGGGGGCAGATCACAGATACGCAGTATTTT.